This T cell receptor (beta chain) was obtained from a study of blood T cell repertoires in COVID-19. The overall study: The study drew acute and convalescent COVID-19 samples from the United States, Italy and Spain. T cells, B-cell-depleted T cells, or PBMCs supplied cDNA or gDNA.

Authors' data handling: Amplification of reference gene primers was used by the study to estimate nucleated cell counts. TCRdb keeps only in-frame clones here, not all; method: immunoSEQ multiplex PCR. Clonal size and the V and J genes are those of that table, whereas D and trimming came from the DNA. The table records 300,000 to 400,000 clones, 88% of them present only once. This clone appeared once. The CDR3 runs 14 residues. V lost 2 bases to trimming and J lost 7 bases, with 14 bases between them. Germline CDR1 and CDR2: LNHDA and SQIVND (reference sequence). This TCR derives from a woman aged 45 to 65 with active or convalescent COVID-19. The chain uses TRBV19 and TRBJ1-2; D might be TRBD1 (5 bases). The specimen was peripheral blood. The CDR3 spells CASSIRYRGGGYTF. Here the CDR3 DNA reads TGTGCCAGTAGTATACGGTATAGGGGAGGTGGCTACACCTTC.